A selection of T cell receptor beta chains follows, all from one sample in a study of type 1 regulatory T cells. Antigens of these TCRs are unknown. TCRdb redid the calling of the reads with MiXCR, one entry per CDR3 protein. Among about 68,000 distinct CDR3 sequences listed, roughly 60% were seen once. The specimen was cultured T cells, either the whole culture or a sorted T cell fraction (not recorded which). The receptors originated from a human donor in good health. Both conserved end residues are part of each CDR3. The D gene is left open where the match is weak.

TRBD1 | TRBJ2-3 | TRBV20-1 | CSARATGTANTQYF
- | TRBJ2-7 | TRBV7-2 | CASSFAYEQYF
- | TRBJ2-2 | TRBV6-6 | CASSYGGPPFKGELFF
TRBD2 | TRBJ2-5 | TRBV6-1 | CASSEGTSGSGQETQYF
- | TRBJ2-1 | TRBV7-9 | CAAAPGAYKYEQFF
TRBD1 | TRBJ2-7 | TRBV2 | CASSDRRQGGEQYF
TRBD2 | TRBJ2-3 | TRBV7-2 | CASSLWTSGLGDTQYF
- | TRBJ2-5 | TRBV4-2 | CASSQSDRTNQETQYF
TRBD1 | TRBJ1-1 | TRBV15 | CATSRGQGAEAFF
- | TRBJ2-7 | TRBV6-5 | CASSGIKNEQYF
TRBD2 | TRBJ2-2 | TRBV4-3 | CASSQERLAGVAGELFF
- | TRBJ1-2 | TRBV5-1 | CASSLDGISGGYTF
TRBD2 | TRBJ2-1 | TRBV27 | CASSLRGTSGRAVYNEQFF
TRBD1 | TRBJ2-2 | TRBV3-1 | CASSLRQGMNTGELFF
TRBD2 | TRBJ2-1 | TRBV29-1 | CSVVRGTRGEQFF
- | TRBJ2-6 | TRBV10-1 | CASGAAGANVLTF
TRBD1 | TRBJ1-2 | TRBV29-1 | CSVEDFSTETGNYGYTF
TRBD1 | TRBJ2-1 | TRBV7-9 | CASSLTGVDYNEQFF
- | TRBJ2-7 | TRBV2 | CASSVPRTADAYEQYF
- | TRBJ1-5 | TRBV19 | CASTGPTNQPQHF
- | TRBJ1-2 | TRBV20-1 | CSAQDWGGTYGYTF
- | TRBJ2-1 | TRBV18 | CASSPEDEQFF
- | TRBJ2-3 | TRBV20-1 | CSARSAVSSTDTQYF
TRBD2 | TRBJ2-5 | TRBV11-2 | CASSLGLAPIQETQYF
TRBD1 | TRBJ2-7 | TRBV12-3/TRBV12-4 | CASSSGQMYEQYF
- | TRBJ2-5 | TRBV2 | CASRRELDETQYF
TRBD2 | TRBJ2-1 | TRBV29-1 | CSVDGEGGLAGGEQFF
- | TRBJ1-2 | TRBV20-1 | CSAHRDKFSMDGYTF
- | TRBJ2-7 | TRBV2 | CASKRDGSYEQYF
TRBD1 | - | TRBV19 | CASSIVLGQGNQPQYF
- | TRBJ2-3 | TRBV6-2/TRBV6-3 | CASSQQTSSDTQYF
TRBD2 | TRBJ2-7 | TRBV3-1 | CASSQDSGSPLYEQYF
- | TRBJ1-2 | TRBV3-1 | CASSHNGRVGGYTF
- | TRBJ1-1 | TRBV30 | CAGGLKNTEAFF
- | TRBJ2-7 | TRBV5-1 | CASSRTGHPTYEQYF
- | TRBJ2-1 | TRBV7-2 | CASSLGRITYNEQFF
- | TRBJ2-7 | TRBV11-2 | CASSITGSNEQYF
- | TRBJ1-1 | TRBV6-4 | CASSDRLWGTEAFF
- | TRBJ2-2 | TRBV20-1 | CSARHGGNTGELFF
- | TRBJ1-1 | TRBV5-1 | CASSLIGTEAFF
TRBD2 | TRBJ2-5 | TRBV27 | CASRYRLAGGGQETQYF
- | TRBJ2-5 | TRBV20-1 | CSASSTRGYQETQYF
- | TRBJ1-5 | TRBV3-1 | CASSQGGGPGNNQPQHF
- | TRBJ2-7 | TRBV6-5 | CASSAVRGPTKQYF
- | TRBJ2-7 | TRBV29-1 | CSAGPRGQPYEQYF
TRBD1 | TRBJ1-2 | TRBV18 | CASSPSGTGQGYTF
- | TRBJ2-3 | TRBV14 | CASSQGPGSTDTQYF
- | TRBJ2-7 | TRBV4-3 | CASSQDPTRYEQYF
TRBD2 | TRBJ2-7 | TRBV5-1 | CASSLALAGGYEQYF
- | TRBJ2-6 | TRBV10-3 | CATREGSSGANVLTF